These 25 T cell receptor beta chains came from one sample sequenced in a study of blood T cell repertoires in COVID-19. Using immunoSEQ multiplex PCR, the repertoire was profiled, and TCRdb retains in-frame clones only, with some absent. The data hold fewer than 250,000 clones, with 86% observed a single time. Material for sequencing was PBMCs or T cells enriched from blood (not recorded which). These receptors came from a woman in her forties in a cohort exposed to, infected with or recovered from COVID-19 (not recorded which).

This sequence joins TRBV7-9 and TRBJ1-1; no firm D call. The V and J ends lost 5 bases and 3 bases respectively, with 16 bases between them. The CDR3 spans 15 residues. Germline CDR1 reads SEHNR; CDR2 reads FQNEAQ (reference sequence). CDR3 DNA sequence: TGTGCCAGCAGCCCTATTGGAGGGTGGCACACTGAAGCTTTCTTT. Encoded protein: CASSPIGGWHTEAFF. The full variable domain, with the rest looked up from reference TRBV7-9 and TRBJ1-1, is DTGVSQNPRHKITKRGQNVTFRCDPISEHNRLYWYRQTLGQGPEFLTYFQNEAQLEKSRLLSDRFSAERPKGSFSTLEIQRTEQGDSAMYLCASSPIGGWHTEAFFGQGTRLTVV.

The rearrangement joins TRBV30 to TRBJ2-5; D is perhaps TRBD2 (6 bases). The V gene lost 8 bases and the J gene lost 0 bases, with 19 bases spanning the gap. The CDR3 is 15 residues long. The germline V gene has CDR1 GTSNPN and CDR2 SVGIG (reference sequence). In DNA form, the CDR3 reads TGTGCCGGGGAGGATGGCGGGACGTACCAAGAGACCCAGTACTTC. Translating it yields CAGEDGGTYQETQYF.

V and J are TRBV29-1 and TRBJ2-1; D gene uncertain. The V and J ends lost 4 bases and 4 bases respectively, with 14 bases between them. This CDR3 is built from 14 residues. Germline V gene sequence: CDR1 SQVTM, CDR2 ANQGSEA. Here the CDR3 reads CSVASETLYNEQFF. CDR3 nucleotides: TGCAGCGTTGCGAGCGAGACCCTGTACAATGAGCAGTTCTTC.

This chain uses TRBV6-4 with TRBJ2-3; D gene uncertain. Trimming shortened V by 7 bases and J by 2 bases, and 16 bases separated the two germline ends. This CDR3 contains 15 residues. CDR1 is MRHNA, CDR2 SNTAGT, per germline. The CDR3 loop is CASKKSLGFTDTQYF. The CDR3 DNA reads as TGTGCCAGCAAGAAAAGTCTGGGCTTCACAGATACGCAGTATTTT.

The chain recombines TRBV2 with TRBJ2-7; tentative D call: TRBD2 (6 bases). CDR1 SNHLY and CDR2 FYNNEI come from the germline V gene. CDR3 length equals 14 residues. The ends were cut back, 8 bases at V and 1 base at J, with 15 bases in the middle. As DNA, the CDR3 is TGTGCCAGCGGCAGGAGGGGTGGGTCCTACGAGCAGTACTTC. This translates into CASGRRGGSYEQYF.

V and J are TRBV19 and TRBJ2-3, with D perhaps TRBD1 (6 bases). This CDR3 has 15 residues. The V gene lost 5 bases and the J gene lost 0 bases, with 12 bases spanning the gap. Germline V CDR1 and CDR2: LNHDA, SQIVND (reference sequence). The CDR3 DNA reads TGTGCCAGTAGTCTCAGGGGAAGGAGCACAGATACGCAGTATTTT. It codes for CASSLRGRSTDTQYF.

The chain employs TRBV6-5 and TRBJ1-1; D not certain. The CDR3 consists of 14 residues. V was trimmed by 2 bases and J by 5 bases, leaving 12 bases between them. Germline lookup yields CDR1 MNHEY and CDR2 SVGAGI. The CDR3 DNA sequence: TGTGCCAGCAGTTACGGAGGCGCGAGGACTGAAGCTTTCTTT. This sequence encodes CASSYGGARTEAFF.

The chain links TRBV6-6 to TRBJ1-4, with 10 bases that match TRBD1. This CDR3 region has 12 residues. Germline V gene lookup returns CDR1 MNHNY and CDR2 SVGAGI (reference sequence). V gave up 11 bases and J gave up 10 bases; unmatched junction bases: 7. The CDR3 protein is CAGGQGEAKLFF. The CDR3 DNA follows: TGTGCCGGTGGACAGGGGGAGGCAAAACTGTTTTTT.

The chain has TRBV15 and TRBJ1-1; D is possibly TRBD1 (6 bases). CDR3 length equals 13 residues. The ends were cut back, 9 bases at V and 1 base at J, with 12 bases in the middle. The germline gives CDR1 LNHNV, CDR2 YYDKDF (reference sequence). The CDR3 loop reads CATRRGRNTEAFF. DNA for the CDR3: TGTGCCACTCGCAGGGGTAGGAACACTGAAGCTTTCTTT.

The rearrangement links TRBV28 to TRBJ2-3; D remains unclear. The CDR3 is 14 amino acids. The V end lost 3 bases, the J end lost 5 bases, and 12 bases lay between the germline ends. The germline V gene encodes CDR1 MDHEN and CDR2 SYDVKM. CDR3 amino acids: CASSLSMGLDTQYF. The DNA for the CDR3 is TGTGCCAGCAGTTTGTCTATGGGCTTAGATACGCAGTATTTT. Variable domain in full (rest from reference TRBV28 and TRBJ2-3): DVKVTQSSRYLVKRTGEKVFLECVQDMDHENMFWYRQDPGLGLRLIYFSYDVKMKEKGDIPEGYSVSREKKERFSLILESASTNQTSMYLCASSLSMGLDTQYFGPGTRLTVL.

This sequence joins TRBV4-1 and TRBJ1-6; maybe TRBD1 (5 bases). The germline gives CDR1 MGHRA, CDR2 YSYEKL. Trimming cost V 5 bases and J 7 bases, with 15 bases left between them. The CDR3 is 15 residues long. The CDR3 region has the DNA TGCGCCAGCAGCTCTCGGCCAGGGCAAAATTCACCCCTCCACTTT. It codes for CASSSRPGQNSPLHF.

The chain employs TRBV7-8 and TRBJ2-3; 10 bases are a match to TRBD2. Germline trimming cut 2 bases from V and 2 bases from J; bases unmatched to any gene: 19. Germline CDR1 SGHVS, CDR2 FQNEAQ. The CDR3 length is 21 residues. DNA for the CDR3: TGTGCCAGCAGCTTAAACCCGGGACTAGCGTACGAGACCGGAACCACAGATACGCAGTATTTT. This sequence encodes CASSLNPGLAYETGTTDTQYF.

This chain links TRBV5-5 with TRBJ2-7, with D tentatively TRBD1 (6 bases). Trimming pared 4 bases from V and 2 bases from J, leaving 16 bases between. The CDR3 totals 15 residues. The germline V gene has CDR1 SGHKS and CDR2 YYEKEE (reference sequence). The CDR3 DNA reads TGTGCCAGCAGCGTCTCAGGGGCACCTACCTACGAGCAGTACTTC. This translates into CASSVSGAPTYEQYF.

J is TRBJ1-1 and V is TRBV7-6; D is unresolved. The CDR3 covers 11 residues. Trimming left V 4 bases short and J 11 bases short, with 11 bases between. Per germline, CDR1 SGHVS and CDR2 FNYEAQ. This CDR3 reads CASSSEVGAFF. The CDR3 DNA follows: TGTGCCAGCAGCTCGGAGGTGGGGGCTTTCTTT.

The chain carries TRBV2 and TRBJ1-6, with D perhaps TRBD1 (6 bases). The CDR3 spans 13 residues. Germline V gives CDR1 SNHLY, CDR2 FYNNEI. Trimming removed 8 bases from V and 10 bases from J, with 15 bases in between. In DNA form, the CDR3 reads TGTGCCAGCTATCAGGGGAAGGGGTCACCCCTCCACTTT. Translating it yields CASYQGKGSPLHF. The whole variable domain, filled in from reference TRBV2 and TRBJ1-6, reads EPEVTQTPSHQVTQMGQEVILRCVPISNHLYFYWYRQILGQKVEFLVSFYNNEISEKSEIFDDQFSVERPDGSNFTLKIRSTKLEDSAMYFCASYQGKGSPLHFGNGTRLTVT.

V and J are TRBV30 and TRBJ2-7; 7 bases map to TRBD2. Germline trimming cut 0 bases from V and 0 bases from J; bases unmatched to any gene: 11. Germline V gene sequence: CDR1 GTSNPN, CDR2 SVGIG (reference sequence). The CDR3 is 17 amino acids. CDR3 DNA: TGTGCCTGGAGTGTGAGCCTCGGGGAGGGGCGCTCCTACGAGCAGTACTTC. Translation gives CAWSVSLGEGRSYEQYF.

V and J are TRBV4-1 and TRBJ2-2, with 8 bases matching TRBD1. The length of the CDR3 is 16 residues. V was clipped by 0 bases and J by 4 bases; unmatched bases: 4. Germline CDR1 MGHRA, CDR2 YSYEKL. The CDR3 region has the DNA TGCGCCAGCAGCCAAGAGAACAGGGGGACCACCGGGGAGCTGTTTTTT. Encoded protein: CASSQENRGTTGELFF.

V gene TRBV15 combines with J gene TRBJ1-6; D is possibly TRBD1 (6 bases). The CDR3 covers 16 residues. Germline CDR1 LNHNV, CDR2 YYDKDF (reference sequence). Trimming removed 9 bases at V and 7 bases at J, with 22 bases between. The CDR3 region has the DNA TGTGCCACAAAGGGCACAGGGCGGTTGGTGAATTCACCCCTCCACTTT. Translation: CATKGTGRLVNSPLHF.

The chain couples TRBV4-1 to TRBJ2-7; maybe TRBD2 (7 bases). The germline gives CDR1 MGHRA, CDR2 YSYEKL. The CDR3 sequence is 14 residues long. Trimming removed 4 bases from V and 6 bases from J, with 16 bases in between. Written as DNA, the CDR3 is TGCGCCAGCAGCCCAAACAAAGGGGGGGGCGAGCAGTACTTC. It encodes CASSPNKGGGEQYF.

The chain couples TRBV5-1 to TRBJ2-5, with D possibly matching TRBD2 (5 bases). CDR1 is SGHRS and CDR2 is YFSETQ in the germline V gene. Trimming shortened V by 0 bases and J by 5 bases, and 20 bases separated the two germline ends. The CDR3 spans 17 residues. The CDR3 bases are TGCGCCAGCAGCTTGGGTGGGGAGAACGGTCGGAGGGAGACCCAGTACTTC. The encoded protein is CASSLGGENGRRETQYF. Full variable domain (missing parts from reference TRBV5-1 and TRBJ2-5): KAGVTQTPRYLIKTRGQQVTLSCSPISGHRSVSWYQQTPGQGLQFLFEYFSETQRNKGNFPGRFSGRQFSNSRSEMNVSTLELGDSALYLCASSLGGENGRRETQYFGPGTRLLVL.

The chain uses TRBV5-5 and TRBJ2-5; 7 nucleotides align to TRBD1. The CDR3 runs to 13 residues. With V trimmed by 6 bases and J by 7 bases, 9 bases remained unmatched. Germline loops: CDR1 SGHKS, CDR2 YYEKEE (reference sequence). The CDR3 DNA reads TGTGCCAGCACTCGCATAACAGGGGCGACCCAGTACTTC. Translating gives CASTRITGATQYF.

This sequence joins TRBV7-6 and TRBJ1-1; 7 bases agree with TRBD1. This CDR3 has 14 residues. Germline CDR1 SGHVS, CDR2 FNYEAQ. The J segment lost 0 bases and the V segment lost 5 bases, leaving 3 bases of the junction unmatched. The CDR3 loop reads CASSPTGLNTEAFF. As DNA, the CDR3 is TGTGCCAGCAGCCCGACAGGGCTGAACACTGAAGCTTTCTTT.

CDR3 region: CASSTQDRQLNEKLFF. CDR3 nucleotide sequence: TGTGCCAGCAGCACCCAGGACAGACAACTGAATGAAAAACTGTTTTTT. The rearrangement joins TRBV7-2 to TRBJ1-4, with D tentatively TRBD1 (6 bases). The CDR3 has 16 amino acids. Germline V gene lookup returns CDR1 SGHTA and CDR2 FQGNSA. The V gene lost 5 bases and the J gene lost 5 bases, with 18 bases spanning the gap.

The V call is TRBV28, the J call TRBJ1-4; a weak D match, TRBD1 (5 bases). Trimming left V 11 bases short and J 0 bases short, with 7 bases between. The CDR3 sequence is 12 residues long. Germline V gene data show CDR1 as MDHEN and CDR2 as SYDVKM. CDR3 DNA sequence: TGTGCCTCGGGGGCAACTAATGAAAAACTGTTTTTT. Protein sequence: CASGATNEKLFF.

The chain joins TRBV4-1 to TRBJ2-1, with D maybe TRBD1 (6 bases). Germline V gene lookup returns CDR1 MGHRA and CDR2 YSYEKL. V was shortened by 4 bases and J by 6 bases, with 16 bases between the two germline ends. This CDR3 region has 15 residues. This CDR3 is CASSLGLEGVNEQFF. The DNA of the CDR3 is TGCGCCAGCAGCCTCGGCCTAGAGGGGGTCAATGAGCAGTTCTTC.